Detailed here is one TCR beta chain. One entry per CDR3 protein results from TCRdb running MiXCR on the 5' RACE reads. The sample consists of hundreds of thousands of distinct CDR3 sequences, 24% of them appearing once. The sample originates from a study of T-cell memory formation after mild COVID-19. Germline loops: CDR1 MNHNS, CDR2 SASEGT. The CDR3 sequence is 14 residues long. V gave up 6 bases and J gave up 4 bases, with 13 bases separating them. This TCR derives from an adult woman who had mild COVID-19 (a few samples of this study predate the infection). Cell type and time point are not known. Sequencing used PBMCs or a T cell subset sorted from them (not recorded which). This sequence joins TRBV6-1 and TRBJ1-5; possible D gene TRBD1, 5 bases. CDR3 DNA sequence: TGTGCCAGCAGCGAGGGAAGGGGAAATCAGCCCCAGCATTTT. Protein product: CASSEGRGNQPQHF.